The 24 T cell receptor beta chains presented below share a single source sample, sequenced in a study of graft-versus-host responses after intestinal transplantation. The data were produced by immunoSEQ multiplex PCR, yet TCRdb's version contains in-frame clones alone and is incomplete. The table includes some 45,000 clones, 90% to 95% detected once. The specimen comprised PBMCs, sampled 524 days after transplant. These receptors came from a human patient who received an intestinal transplant, so some T cells may come from the graft donor.

This chain uses TRBV4-1 with TRBJ2-7; TRBD2 matches 7 bases. Germline V gives CDR1 MGHRA, CDR2 YSYEKL. The CDR3 contains 14 residues. J was trimmed by 5 bases and V by 0 bases; bases with no gene match: 4. CDR3: CASSQDQAGNEQYF. The DNA for the CDR3 is TGCGCCAGCAGCCAAGATCAAGCGGGGAACGAGCAGTACTTC.

On this clone itself: The junction departs from germline at one end; a sequencing error may be responsible. The gene calls are TRBV11-3 and TRBJ1-2; D possibly corresponds to TRBD1 (6 bases). CDR3 size: 13 residues. Germline V gene sequence: CDR1 SGHNT, CDR2 YENEEA. The CDR3 spells CASTLNRARGYTF. In DNA, the CDR3 is TGTGCCAGCACCTTAAACAGGGCACGCGGCTACACCTTC.

The chain uses TRBV7-7 and TRBJ2-5, with D perhaps TRBD2 (5 bases). V was shortened by 5 bases and J by 5 bases, with 6 bases between the two germline ends. Germline CDR1 is SSHAT and CDR2 is FNYEAQ (reference sequence). The CDR3 has 11 residues. The chain's CDR3 is CASSGGETQYF. As DNA, the CDR3 is TGTGCCAGCAGCGGCGGGGAGACCCAGTACTTC.

The J gene is TRBJ2-2, the V gene TRBV7-9, with 7 bases fitting TRBD2. This CDR3 has 14 residues. The germline V gene has CDR1 SEHNR and CDR2 FQNEAQ (reference sequence). With V trimmed by 4 bases and J by 6 bases, 5 bases remained unmatched. The CDR3 coding sequence is TGTGCCAGCAGCTCCGGACTAGTTCCCGGGGAGCTGTTTTTT. It is translated as CASSSGLVPGELFF.

The rearrangement joins TRBV9 to TRBJ2-1; D is possibly TRBD2 (6 bases). V lost 2 bases, J lost 8 bases, and 23 bases lay in between. The germline CDR1 and CDR2 sequences are SGDLS and YYNGEE. The length of the CDR3 is 17 residues. The CDR3 region has the DNA TGTGCCAGCAGCGTTGGGAGGTCCACTAGAAACTCCGATGAGCAGTTCTTC. Its protein product is CASSVGRSTRNSDEQFF.

The V gene is TRBV19, the J gene TRBJ2-1, with D hard to call. Trimming took 5 bases from V and 1 from J, leaving 18 bases between them. The germline V gene has CDR1 LNHDA and CDR2 SQIVND (reference sequence). The CDR3 loop spans 17 amino acids. In nucleotides, the CDR3 is TGTGCCAGTAGTGGAAGTTCGGAAGGGAAATCCTACAATGAGCAGTTCTTC. The encoded protein is CASSGSSEGKSYNEQFF.

The V gene is TRBV29-1, the J gene TRBJ2-7; a possible D gene is TRBD1 (5 bases). CDR1 and CDR2 from the germline V gene are SQVTM and ANQGSEA. The CDR3 loop spans 13 amino acids. V lost 4 bases and J 0 bases, leaving 10 bases between the germline ends. The CDR3 spells CSVAATASYEQYF. In DNA, the CDR3 is TGCAGCGTTGCCGCGACAGCCTCCTACGAGCAGTACTTC.

The chain is built from TRBV19 and TRBJ1-1, with a tentative D call TRBD1 (6 bases). Germline CDR1 is LNHDA and CDR2 is SQIVND (reference sequence). The CDR3 totals 16 residues. Trimming pared 3 bases from V and 1 base from J, leaving 15 bases between. This chain's CDR3 is CASSMALTGWNTEAFF. For the CDR3, the DNA is TGTGCCAGTAGTATGGCCCTGACAGGATGGAACACTGAAGCTTTCTTT.

This clone was recorded once. At the DNA level, this CDR3 is encoded by other sequences in the same sample as well. The gene calls are TRBV6-1 and TRBJ1-5; 9 bases fit TRBD1. The ends lost 4 bases at V and 4 bases at J; junction bases unmatched: 2. The CDR3 loop spans 14 amino acids. Germline lookup yields CDR1 MNHNS and CDR2 SASEGT. The CDR3 protein is CASSGTGVNQPQHF. The CDR3 nucleotides are TGTGCCAGCAGTGGGACAGGGGTTAATCAGCCCCAGCATTTT.

The chain employs TRBV7-8 and TRBJ2-7, with 10 bases lining up with TRBD1. The junction had 3 bases not matched to a gene; V was cut back by 1 base and J by 0 bases. Looked up from germline, CDR1 is SGHVS and CDR2 is FQNEAQ. The CDR3 consists of 16 residues. CDR3 sequence (DNA): TGTGCCAGCAGCTTAGAGGGACAGGGGCCCTCCTACGAGCAGTACTTC. It yields the protein CASSLEGQGPSYEQYF.

The chain combines TRBV27 with TRBJ2-2; the D is unclear. V shed 6 bases and J shed 1 base, with 9 bases lying between them. The CDR3 is made up of 14 amino acids. CDR1 is MNHEY and CDR2 is SMNVEV in the germline V gene (reference sequence). The CDR3 reads CASRQNGNTGELFF. In nucleotides, the CDR3 is TGTGCCAGCAGACAAAATGGGAACACCGGGGAGCTGTTTTTT.

The V gene is TRBV5-4, the J gene TRBJ2-7, with D possibly TRBD1 on 5 matching bases. Per germline, CDR1 SGHNT and CDR2 YYREEE (reference sequence). This CDR3 has 14 amino acids. V lost 0 bases, J lost 3 bases, and 10 bases lay in between. The CDR3 bases are TGTGCCAGCAGCTTGGGGGGCAACGTCTACGAGCAGTACTTC. Residues: CASSLGGNVYEQYF. Full variable domain (missing parts from reference TRBV5-4 and TRBJ2-7): ETGVTQSPTHLIKTRGQQVTLRCSSQSGHNTVSWYQQALGQGPQFIFQYYREEENGRGNFPPRFSGLQFPNYSSELNVNALELDDSALYLCASSLGGNVYEQYFGPGTRLTVT.

The rearrangement joins TRBV7-6 to TRBJ2-7, with a tentative D call TRBD1 (5 bases). The CDR3 runs to 15 residues. The germline V gene has CDR1 SGHVS and CDR2 FNYEAQ. Trimming took 1 base from V and 7 from J, leaving 17 bases between them. Here the CDR3 reads CASSLEGPAWGEQYF. The CDR3 coding sequence is TGTGCCAGCAGCTTAGAGGGGCCGGCTTGGGGAGAGCAGTACTTC.

The V and J genes are TRBV30 and TRBJ1-4; 10 bases are shared with TRBD1. Germline CDR1 and CDR2: GTSNPN and SVGIG (reference sequence). The CDR3 spans 14 residues. Unmatched junction bases numbered 4, after V lost 2 bases and J lost 7 bases. CDR3 sequence (DNA): TGTGCCTGGAGTCCCGGGACAGGGGTTGAAAAACTGTTTTTT. Its protein is CAWSPGTGVEKLFF.

The chain is built from TRBV18 and TRBJ1-3; D remains ambiguous. The CDR3 contains 12 residues. Trimming cost V 1 base and J 4 bases, with 2 bases left between them. Germline V gene data show CDR1 as KGHSH and CDR2 as LQKENI. The CDR3 region has the DNA TGTGCCAGCTCACCACAGGGAAACACCATATATTTT. Its protein product is CASSPQGNTIYF.

This rearrangement joins TRBV11-2 to TRBJ2-1; D gene uncertain. The V gene's germline CDR1 is SGHAT and CDR2 FQNNGV. This CDR3 spans 12 amino acids. Deletions cut 4 bases from V and 8 bases from J, with 9 bases between. CDR3 protein: CASSSPRHEQFF. The CDR3 DNA is TGTGCCAGCAGCTCCCCAAGGCATGAGCAGTTCTTC.

J is TRBJ2-7 and V is TRBV19, with no clear D. Germline V gives CDR1 LNHDA, CDR2 SQIVND (reference sequence). The CDR3 length is 13 residues. The V end was cut by 6 bases, the J end by 4 bases, with 13 bases between. CDR3 protein: CASRPSGRYEQYF. The CDR3 DNA reads TGTGCCAGTAGACCTTCCGGACGGTACGAGCAGTACTTC.

The rearrangement links TRBV7-3 to TRBJ1-1; a possible D gene is TRBD1 (5 bases). The germline gives CDR1 SGHTA, CDR2 FQGTGA. The CDR3 is made up of 15 amino acids. The V end was cut by 4 bases, the J end by 1 base, with 13 bases between. The CDR3 spells CASSWQPGPNTEAFF. DNA of the CDR3: TGTGCCAGCAGCTGGCAACCGGGACCGAACACTGAAGCTTTCTTT.

The gene calls are TRBV5-1 and TRBJ1-3, with 7 bases matching TRBD1. Unmatched junction bases numbered 7, after V lost 1 base and J lost 6 bases. The CDR3 is made up of 15 amino acids. Germline V CDR1 and CDR2: SGHRS, YFSETQ. The CDR3 coding sequence is TGCGCCAGCAGCTTGTACGACAGGGACATAAACACCATATATTTT. It specifies CASSLYDRDINTIYF.

This clone was observed a handful of times. The rearrangement uses TRBV28 and TRBJ1-3; no clear D. This CDR3 spans 14 amino acids. The germline V gene has CDR1 MDHEN and CDR2 SYDVKM. The V and J ends lost 6 bases and 0 bases respectively, with 9 bases between them. The CDR3 loop reads CASRRTVSGNTIYF. CDR3 sequence (DNA): TGTGCCAGCAGGCGGACTGTCTCTGGAAACACCATATATTTT.

The chain carries TRBV19 and TRBJ1-5; weak D call: TRBD1 (5 bases). The CDR3 covers 17 residues. V lost 5 bases and J 7 bases, leaving 24 bases between the germline ends. Germline V gene sequence: CDR1 LNHDA, CDR2 SQIVND (reference sequence). The DNA for the CDR3 is TGTGCCAGTAGTTACCAGACAGAGCTCCTTTTGGGACAGCCCCAGCATTTT. It specifies CASSYQTELLLGQPQHF.

This clone came up once. J is TRBJ2-3 and V is TRBV9, with TRBD2 identical over 7 bases. Germline V CDR1 and CDR2: SGDLS, YYNGEE. There are 16 residues in the CDR3. V was clipped by 1 base and J by 1 base; unmatched bases: 6. CDR3 DNA sequence: TGTGCCAGCAGCGTATGGGCCAGCGGGGGCACAGATACGCAGTATTTT. Translated, it gives CASSVWASGGTDTQYF.

This sequence joins TRBV9 and TRBJ2-7; 12 bases line up with TRBD2. V dropped 2 bases and J dropped 2; count of bases not matched to a gene: 2. The germline gives CDR1 SGDLS, CDR2 YYNGEE. The length of the CDR3 is 15 residues. This CDR3 is CASSVGTSGPYEQYF. The CDR3 DNA follows: TGTGCCAGCAGCGTCGGGACTAGCGGGCCCTACGAGCAGTACTTC. Full variable domain (rest looked up from reference TRBV9 and TRBJ2-7): DSGVTQTPKHLITATGQRVTLRCSPRSGDLSVYWYQQSLDQGLQFLIQYYNGEERAKGNILERFSAQQFPDLHSELNLSSLELGDSALYFCASSVGTSGPYEQYFGPGTRLTVT.

This rearrangement joins TRBV27 to TRBJ2-7, with TRBD2 matching 7 bases. The germline V gene encodes CDR1 MNHEY and CDR2 SMNVEV (reference sequence). The CDR3 runs to 15 residues. J lost 1 base, V lost 4 bases, and 7 bases had no gene match. DNA for the CDR3: TGTGCCAGCAGTTCCCCGGATAGCGGGTCCTACGAGCAGTACTTC. As protein: CASSSPDSGSYEQYF.